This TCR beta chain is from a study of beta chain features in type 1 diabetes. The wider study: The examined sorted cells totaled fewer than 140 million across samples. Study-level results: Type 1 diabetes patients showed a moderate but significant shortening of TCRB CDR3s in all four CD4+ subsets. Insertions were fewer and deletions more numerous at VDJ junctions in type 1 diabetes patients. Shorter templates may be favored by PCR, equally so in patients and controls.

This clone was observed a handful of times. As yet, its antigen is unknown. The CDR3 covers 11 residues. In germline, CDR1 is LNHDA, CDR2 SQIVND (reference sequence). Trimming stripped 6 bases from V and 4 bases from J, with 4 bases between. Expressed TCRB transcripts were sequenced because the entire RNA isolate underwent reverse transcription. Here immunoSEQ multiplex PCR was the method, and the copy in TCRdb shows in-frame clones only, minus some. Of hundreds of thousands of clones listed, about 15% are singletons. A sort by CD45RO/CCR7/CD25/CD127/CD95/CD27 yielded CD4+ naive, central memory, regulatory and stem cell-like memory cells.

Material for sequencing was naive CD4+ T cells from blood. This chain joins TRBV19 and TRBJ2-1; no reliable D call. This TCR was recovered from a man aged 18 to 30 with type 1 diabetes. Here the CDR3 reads CASSQYNEQFF. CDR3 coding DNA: TGTGCCAGTAGCCAATACAATGAGCAGTTCTTC.